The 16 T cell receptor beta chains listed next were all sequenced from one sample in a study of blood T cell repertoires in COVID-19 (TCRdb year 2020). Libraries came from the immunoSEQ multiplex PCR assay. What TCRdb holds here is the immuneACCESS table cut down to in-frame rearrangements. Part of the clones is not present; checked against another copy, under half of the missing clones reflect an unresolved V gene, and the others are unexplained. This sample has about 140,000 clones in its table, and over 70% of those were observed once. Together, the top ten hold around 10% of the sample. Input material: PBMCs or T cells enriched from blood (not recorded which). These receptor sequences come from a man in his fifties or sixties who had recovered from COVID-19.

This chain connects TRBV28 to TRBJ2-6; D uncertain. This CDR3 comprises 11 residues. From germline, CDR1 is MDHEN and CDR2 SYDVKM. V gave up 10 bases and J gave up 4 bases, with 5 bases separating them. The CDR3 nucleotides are TGTGCCACCCTCGGGGCCAACGTCCTGACTTTC. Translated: CATLGANVLTF. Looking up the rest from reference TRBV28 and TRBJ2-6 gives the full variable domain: DVKVTQSSRYLVKRTGEKVFLECVQDMDHENMFWYRQDPGLGLRLIYFSYDVKMKEKGDIPEGYSVSREKKERFSLILESASTNQTSMYLCATLGANVLTFGAGSRLTVL.

The CDR3, as DNA: TGTGCCAGCAGCCAATGGCGGCTGAACTATGGCTACACCTTC. Amino acid sequence: CASSQWRLNYGYTF. The V call is TRBV3-1 (or the pseudogene TRBV3-2), the J call TRBJ1-2, with no clear D. The CDR3 length is 14 residues. Deletions cut 2 bases from V and 2 bases from J, with 9 bases between. Germline V gene lookup returns CDR1 LGHDT and CDR2 YNNKEL (reference sequence).

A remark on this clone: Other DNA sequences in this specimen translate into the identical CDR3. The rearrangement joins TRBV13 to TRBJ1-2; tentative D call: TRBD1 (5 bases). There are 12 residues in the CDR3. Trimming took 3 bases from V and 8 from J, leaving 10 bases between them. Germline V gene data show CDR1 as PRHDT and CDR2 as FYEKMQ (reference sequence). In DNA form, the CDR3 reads TGTGCCAGCAGCTTTTCCGGGGGAGGCTACACCTTC. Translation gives CASSFSGGGYTF.

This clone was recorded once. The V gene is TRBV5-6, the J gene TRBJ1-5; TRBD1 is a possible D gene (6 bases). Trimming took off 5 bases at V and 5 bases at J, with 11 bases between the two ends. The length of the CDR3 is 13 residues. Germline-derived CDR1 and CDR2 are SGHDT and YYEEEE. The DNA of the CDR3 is TGTGCCAGCAGTTACAGGGAATATCAGCCCCAGCATTTT. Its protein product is CASSYREYQPQHF.

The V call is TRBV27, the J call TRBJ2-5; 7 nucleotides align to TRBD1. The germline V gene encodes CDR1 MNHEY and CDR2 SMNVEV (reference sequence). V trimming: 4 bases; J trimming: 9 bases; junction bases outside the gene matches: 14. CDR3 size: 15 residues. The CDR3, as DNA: TGTGCCAGCAGTTGGTCGGTCATTGGAGGACAGGCCCAGTACTTC. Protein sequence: CASSWSVIGGQAQYF.

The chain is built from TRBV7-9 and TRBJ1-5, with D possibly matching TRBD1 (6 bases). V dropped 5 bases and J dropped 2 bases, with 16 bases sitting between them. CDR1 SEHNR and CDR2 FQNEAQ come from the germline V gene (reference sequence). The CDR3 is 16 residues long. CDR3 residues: CASSAGWGLGNQPQHF. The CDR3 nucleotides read TGTGCCAGCAGCGCCGGGTGGGGGCTGGGCAATCAGCCCCAGCATTTT.

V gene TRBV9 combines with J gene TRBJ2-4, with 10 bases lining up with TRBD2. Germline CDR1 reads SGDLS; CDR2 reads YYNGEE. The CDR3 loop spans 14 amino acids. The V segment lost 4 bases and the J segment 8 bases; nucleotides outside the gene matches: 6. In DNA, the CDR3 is TGTGCCAGCAGCCCTCTAGCGGGAGCAGACATTCAGTACTTC. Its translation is CASSPLAGADIQYF. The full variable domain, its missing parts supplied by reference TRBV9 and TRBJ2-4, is DSGVTQTPKHLITATGQRVTLRCSPRSGDLSVYWYQQSLDQGLQFLIQYYNGEERAKGNILERFSAQQFPDLHSELNLSSLELGDSALYFCASSPLAGADIQYFGAGTRLSVL.

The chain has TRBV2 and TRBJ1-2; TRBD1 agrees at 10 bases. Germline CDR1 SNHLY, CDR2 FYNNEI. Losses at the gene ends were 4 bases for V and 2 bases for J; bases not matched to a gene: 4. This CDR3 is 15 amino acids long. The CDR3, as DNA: TGTGCCAGCAGTGCCCGACAGGGGGCGAACTATGGCTACACCTTC. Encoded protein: CASSARQGANYGYTF.

The CDR3 nucleotides read TGTGCCAGCAGTTTCCCCGGGACAGGGGGCGAGCAGTACTTC. Its translation: CASSFPGTGGEQYF. The V gene is TRBV28, the J gene TRBJ2-7; 11 bases are a match to TRBD1. CDR3 size: 14 residues. With 3 bases clipped from V and 6 bases from J, the junction kept 4 bases outside the gene matches. The germline gives CDR1 MDHEN, CDR2 SYDVKM. The full variable domain, in which reference TRBV28 and TRBJ2-7 provide the parts outside the CDR3, is DVKVTQSSRYLVKRTGEKVFLECVQDMDHENMFWYRQDPGLGLRLIYFSYDVKMKEKGDIPEGYSVSREKKERFSLILESASTNQTSMYLCASSFPGTGGEQYFGPGTRLTVT.

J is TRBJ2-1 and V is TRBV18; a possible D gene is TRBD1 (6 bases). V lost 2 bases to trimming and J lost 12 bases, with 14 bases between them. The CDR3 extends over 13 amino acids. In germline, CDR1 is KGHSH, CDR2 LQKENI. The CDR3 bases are TGTGCCAGCTCACCAGGGCAACAAGGGGGGCAGTTCTTC. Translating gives CASSPGQQGGQFF.

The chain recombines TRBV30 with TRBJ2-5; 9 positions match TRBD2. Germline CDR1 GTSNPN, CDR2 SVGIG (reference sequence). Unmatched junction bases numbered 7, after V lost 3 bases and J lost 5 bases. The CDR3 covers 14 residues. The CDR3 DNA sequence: TGTGCCTGGAGGTTAGCGGGAGATTCTGAGACCCAGTACTTC. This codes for CAWRLAGDSETQYF. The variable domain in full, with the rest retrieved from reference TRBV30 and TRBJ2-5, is SQTIHQWPATLVQPVGSPLSLECTVEGTSNPNLYWYRQAAGRGLQLLFYSVGIGQISSEVPQNLSASRPQDRQFILSSKKLLLSDSGFYLCAWRLAGDSETQYFGPGTRLLVL.

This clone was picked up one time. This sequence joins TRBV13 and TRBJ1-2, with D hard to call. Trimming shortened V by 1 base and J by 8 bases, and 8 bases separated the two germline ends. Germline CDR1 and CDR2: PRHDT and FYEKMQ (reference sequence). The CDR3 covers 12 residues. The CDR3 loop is CASSLAGNGYTF. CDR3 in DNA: TGTGCCAGCAGCTTAGCCGGGAACGGCTACACCTTC.

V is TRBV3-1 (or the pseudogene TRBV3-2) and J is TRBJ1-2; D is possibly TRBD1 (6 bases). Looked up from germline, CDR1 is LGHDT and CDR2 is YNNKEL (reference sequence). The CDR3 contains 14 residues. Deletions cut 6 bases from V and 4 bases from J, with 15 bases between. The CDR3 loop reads CASSLQGHLYGYTF. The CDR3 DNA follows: TGTGCCAGCAGTCTACAGGGCCACCTCTATGGCTACACCTTC.

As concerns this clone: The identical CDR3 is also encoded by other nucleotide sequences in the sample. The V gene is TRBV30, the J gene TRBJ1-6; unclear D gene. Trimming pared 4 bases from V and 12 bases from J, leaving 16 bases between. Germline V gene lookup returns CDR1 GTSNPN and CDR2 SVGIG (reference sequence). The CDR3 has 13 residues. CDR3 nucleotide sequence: TGTGCCTGGACGGGGAGTAGTTCCGAACCCCTCCACTTT. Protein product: CAWTGSSSEPLHF.

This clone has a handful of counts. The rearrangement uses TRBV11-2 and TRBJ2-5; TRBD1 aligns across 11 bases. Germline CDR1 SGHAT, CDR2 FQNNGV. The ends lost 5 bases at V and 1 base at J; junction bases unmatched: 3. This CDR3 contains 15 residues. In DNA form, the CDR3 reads TGTGCCAGCAGCCTCGGGACAGGGGGCCAAGAGACCCAGTACTTC. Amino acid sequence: CASSLGTGGQETQYF.

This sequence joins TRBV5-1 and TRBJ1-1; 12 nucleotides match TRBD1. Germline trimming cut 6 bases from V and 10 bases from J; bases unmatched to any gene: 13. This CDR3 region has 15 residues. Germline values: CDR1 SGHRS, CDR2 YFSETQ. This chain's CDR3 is CASKLIGTGGGGAFF. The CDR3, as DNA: TGCGCCAGCAAACTTATCGGGACAGGGGGCGGCGGAGCTTTCTTT.